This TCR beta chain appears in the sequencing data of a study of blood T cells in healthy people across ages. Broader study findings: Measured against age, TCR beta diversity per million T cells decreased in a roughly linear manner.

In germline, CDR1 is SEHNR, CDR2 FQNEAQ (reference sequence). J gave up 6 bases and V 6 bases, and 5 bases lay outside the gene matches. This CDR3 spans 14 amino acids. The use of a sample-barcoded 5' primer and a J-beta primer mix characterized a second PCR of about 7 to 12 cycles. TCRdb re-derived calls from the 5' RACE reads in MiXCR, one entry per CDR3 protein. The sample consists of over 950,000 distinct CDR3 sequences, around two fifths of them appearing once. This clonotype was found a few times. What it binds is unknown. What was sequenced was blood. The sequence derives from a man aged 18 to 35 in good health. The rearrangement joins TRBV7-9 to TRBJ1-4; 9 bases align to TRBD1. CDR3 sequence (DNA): TGTGCCAGCAGGCAAGGGACAGGGCATGAAAAACTGTTTTTT. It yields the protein CASRQGTGHEKLFF.